A single sample is the source of the 20 T cell receptor beta chains below, sequenced in a study of CD8 T cells in ankylosing spondylitis. These receptors have no identified antigens. Each CDR3 protein is one row after TCRdb ran MiXCR on the 5' RACE reads. The sample holds over 600,000 distinct CDR3 sequences; under 20% are singletons and the top ten take around 20%. Broader study findings: What seemed typical of ankylosing spondylitis blood was a TCR beta motif built from 7 or 8 highly homologous variants.

Sequenced: blood, either unsorted or a sorted T cell fraction (not recorded which). Every receptor here comes from a male donor with ankylosing spondylitis.

This clonotype has a handful of counts. The V gene is TRBV13, the J gene TRBJ2-2; tentatively, D is TRBD1 (6 bases). Germline values: CDR1 PRHDT, CDR2 FYEKMQ (reference sequence). With 5 bases removed from V and 3 bases from J, the gap between germline ends came to 16 bases. This CDR3 has 16 residues. CDR3: CASSLRYRADTGELFF. CDR3 in DNA: TGTGCCAGCAGCCTAAGGTACAGGGCCGACACCGGGGAGCTGTTTTTT.

This chain links TRBV7-2 with TRBJ1-1; 7 bases are a match to TRBD1. The V and J ends lost 4 bases and 1 base, in that order; junction bases with no gene match: 3. The CDR3 totals 14 residues. The germline CDR1 and CDR2 sequences are SGHTA and FQGNSA. As DNA, the CDR3 is TGTGCCAGCAGCTCCTCAGGGGGGAACACTGAAGCTTTCTTT. Protein sequence: CASSSSGGNTEAFF.

This clonotype was recorded at least ten times. The chain carries TRBV12-3 or TRBV12-4 and TRBJ2-5, with TRBD2 matching over 7 bases. With 6 bases clipped from V and 4 bases from J, the junction kept 8 bases outside the gene matches. The CDR3 sequence is 14 residues long. The CDR3 coding sequence is TGTGCCAGCAGCCGCGGGGGACTGGGAGAGACCCAGTACTTC. Its translation: CASSRGGLGETQYF.

The table lists this clonotype with a few counts. The chain uses TRBV4-3 and TRBJ2-1; TRBD1 might be the D (6 bases). CDR3 length: 14 residues. Germline V gene data show CDR1 as LGHNA and CDR2 as YSLEER. The germline V and J ends were trimmed by 0 bases and 10 bases, with 13 bases remaining between them. CDR3 loop: CASSQEAGGPEQFF. In DNA, the CDR3 is TGCGCCAGCAGCCAAGAGGCTGGGGGCCCAGAGCAGTTCTTC.

The chain couples TRBV20-1 to TRBJ1-1, with D tentatively TRBD1 (6 bases). Germline CDR1 and CDR2: DFQATT and SNEGSKA (reference sequence). V lost 6 bases and J 7 bases, leaving 15 bases between the germline ends. This CDR3 is 12 amino acids long. CDR3 loop: CSARRGWDEAFF. CDR3 nucleotide sequence: TGCAGTGCCAGAAGGGGGTGGGATGAAGCTTTCTTT.

The rearrangement uses TRBV5-1 and TRBJ1-2; 11 bases fit TRBD1. Germline V gives CDR1 SGHRS, CDR2 YFSETQ. The CDR3 is made up of 15 amino acids. The J segment lost 7 bases and the V segment lost 4 bases, leaving 9 bases of the junction unmatched. The DNA of the CDR3 is TGCGCCAGCAGCCCACTGGACAGGGGGCGAGGTGGCTACACCTTC. Encoded protein: CASSPLDRGRGGYTF.

In its sample, this clonotype was seen many times. The V call is TRBV12-3 or TRBV12-4, the J call TRBJ2-7, with D unresolved. The CDR3 runs to 11 residues. Trimming took 3 bases from V and 5 from J, leaving 5 bases between them. The CDR3 protein is CASSFWDEQYF. DNA of the CDR3: TGTGCCAGCAGTTTCTGGGACGAGCAGTACTTC.

This clonotype was picked up many times. The chain has TRBV5-1 and TRBJ2-7, with D perhaps matching TRBD2 (6 bases). The CDR3 runs to 13 residues. Germline V lookup: CDR1 SGHRS, CDR2 YFSETQ. V gave up 3 bases and J gave up 4 bases, with 11 bases separating them. DNA of the CDR3: TGCGCCAGCAGCTCGGGGGTTGGTTACGAGCAGTACTTC. Amino acids: CASSSGVGYEQYF.

The sample holds a few counts of this clonotype. The chain is built from TRBV13 and TRBJ2-1; 8 bases fit TRBD2. The CDR3 sequence is 15 residues long. Trimming took 0 bases from V and 5 from J; bases not matched to a gene: 3. CDR1 PRHDT and CDR2 FYEKMQ come from the germline V gene (reference sequence). The CDR3 bases are TGTGCCAGCAGCTTAGGGGTGCGGGGGGACAATGAGCAGTTCTTC. The encoded protein is CASSLGVRGDNEQFF.

The CDR3 DNA is TGTGCCAGCAAAGCGGGGGGGGACAATGAGCAGTTCTTC. Encoded protein: CASKAGGDNEQFF. The rearrangement uses TRBV7-9 and TRBJ2-1, with TRBD2 matching over 10 bases. This CDR3 is built from 13 residues. The V gene end was trimmed by 7 bases and the J gene end by 5 bases; junction bases not matched to a gene: 2. The germline V gene encodes CDR1 SEHNR and CDR2 FQNEAQ (reference sequence).

This clonotype was detected only once. This chain joins TRBV13 and TRBJ2-7, with D possibly being TRBD2 (5 bases). V was shortened by 1 base and J by 2 bases, with 18 bases between the two germline ends. CDR1 is PRHDT, CDR2 FYEKMQ, per germline (reference sequence). CDR3 length equals 17 residues. The CDR3 region is CASSLVSLGADTYEQYF. The CDR3 DNA is TGTGCCAGCAGCTTAGTCAGCTTGGGAGCGGATACCTACGAGCAGTACTTC.

This clonotype appeared a few times. The genes are TRBV5-1 and TRBJ2-1; unclear D gene. V lost 0 bases, J lost 7 bases, and 11 bases lay in between. CDR3 length: 14 amino acids. From germline, CDR1 is SGHRS and CDR2 YFSETQ. In DNA form, the CDR3 reads TGCGCCAGCAGCTTGGGGCTAGATATAAATGAGCAGTTCTTC. It codes for CASSLGLDINEQFF.

V usage is TRBV9 and J usage is TRBJ2-7; maybe TRBD1 (5 bases). Germline V lookup: CDR1 SGDLS, CDR2 YYNGEE. The ends were cut back, 2 bases at V and 3 bases at J, with 12 bases in the middle. This CDR3 region has 14 residues. The CDR3 coding sequence is TGTGCCAGCAGCGTGGGGCCATCTAACTACGAGCAGTACTTC. Amino acid sequence: CASSVGPSNYEQYF.

The CDR3 DNA follows: TGCAGCGCCGTGACCCGCGCAGACAGTTTCCCTTACGAGCAGTACTTC. Amino acid sequence: CSAVTRADSFPYEQYF. The chain uses TRBV29-1 and TRBJ2-7, with D tentatively TRBD1 (5 bases). This CDR3 has 16 residues. The germline V gene encodes CDR1 SQVTM and CDR2 ANQGSEA. Trimming stripped 7 bases from V and 4 bases from J, with 26 bases between.

The chain is built from TRBV7-8 and TRBJ2-7, with D possibly being TRBD2 (5 bases). The CDR3 covers 14 residues. V dropped 1 base and J dropped 2 bases, with 9 bases sitting between them. In germline, CDR1 is SGHVS, CDR2 FQNEAQ. Written as DNA, the CDR3 is TGTGCCAGCAGCTTAGTCCAGCGGCCCTACGAGCAGTACTTC. Protein: CASSLVQRPYEQYF.

The gene calls are TRBV20-1 and TRBJ2-2; D might be TRBD2 (5 bases). CDR1 is DFQATT and CDR2 is SNEGSKA in the germline V gene (reference sequence). V lost 0 bases, J lost 3 bases, and 17 bases lay in between. The CDR3 sequence is 17 residues long. CDR3 sequence: CSARDPISAGDTGELFF. The CDR3 coding sequence is TGCAGTGCTAGAGACCCCATATCGGCGGGCGACACCGGGGAGCTGTTTTTT.

This chain joins TRBV3-1 and TRBJ1-5; D uncertain. CDR1 LGHDT and CDR2 YNNKEL come from the germline V gene (reference sequence). With 1 base removed from V and 6 bases from J, the gap between germline ends came to 10 bases. The CDR3 runs 14 residues. The CDR3 here is CASSQGGFGQPQHF. DNA of the CDR3: TGTGCCAGCAGCCAAGGAGGGTTCGGTCAGCCCCAGCATTTT.

Regarding this clonotype: Sequence at one end of the junction differs from germline and may be a read error. The rearrangement uses TRBV2 and TRBJ2-7; perhaps TRBD1 as D (5 bases). CDR1 is SNHLY, CDR2 FYNNEI, per germline. This CDR3 contains 14 residues. The CDR3 sequence: CASSEQGASYDQYF. As DNA, the CDR3 is TGTGCCAGCAGTGAACAGGGTGCAAGCTACGATCAGTACTTC.

The rearrangement uses TRBV5-1 and TRBJ2-3; 8 positions match TRBD2. Germline V gives CDR1 SGHRS, CDR2 YFSETQ. J gave up 0 bases and V 0 bases, and 3 bases lay outside the gene matches. The CDR3 runs to 16 residues. CDR3 sequence: CASSLVAGISTDTQYF. CDR3 nucleotides: TGCGCCAGCAGCTTGGTAGCGGGAATTAGCACAGATACGCAGTATTTT.

This chain connects TRBV20-1 to TRBJ1-4, with D tentatively TRBD1 (6 bases). The CDR3 sequence is 12 residues long. Germline V gives CDR1 DFQATT, CDR2 SNEGSKA (reference sequence). Trimming took 5 bases from V and 9 from J, leaving 13 bases between them. Here the CDR3 DNA reads TGCAGTGCTGGGGTCGACAGGAAAAAACTGTTTTTT. It yields the protein CSAGVDRKKLFF.